Listed here is a single T cell receptor (beta chain). Its specificity is not known. The data originate from a study of Ad26.COV2.S vaccination and SARS-CoV-2 variants. About the research overall: Once, or twice with 56 days between doses, Ad26.COV2.S was given intramuscularly.

Overall study findings and caveats: Possibly, TCR breadth and depth analyses underestimated total T cell responses.

Trimming took off 0 bases at V and 6 bases at J, with 7 bases between the two ends. From germline, CDR1 is KGHSH and CDR2 LQKENI. The CDR3 contains 13 residues. The method was immunoSEQ multiplex PCR; TCRdb's version includes in-frame clones alone and lacks a portion of them. The sample lists about 450,000 clones; 75% to 90% were seen once. The treatment here: roughly 19 received Ad26.COV2.S at low or high dose, single or two shots; about 5 received placebo; per-sample allocation not given. Day 63 following the first vaccine or placebo injection was when the samples were taken. The clonotype comes from a person aged 18-60 years who received the Ad26.COV2.S COVID-19 vaccine or a placebo. This sequence joins TRBV18 and TRBJ2-3; D gene uncertain. This specimen was peripheral blood, taken in a trial of Ad26.COV2.S vaccine versus placebo. The CDR3 DNA follows: TGTGCCAGCTCACCACCGTCCAGGGATACGCAGTATTTT. Translation gives CASSPPSRDTQYF.